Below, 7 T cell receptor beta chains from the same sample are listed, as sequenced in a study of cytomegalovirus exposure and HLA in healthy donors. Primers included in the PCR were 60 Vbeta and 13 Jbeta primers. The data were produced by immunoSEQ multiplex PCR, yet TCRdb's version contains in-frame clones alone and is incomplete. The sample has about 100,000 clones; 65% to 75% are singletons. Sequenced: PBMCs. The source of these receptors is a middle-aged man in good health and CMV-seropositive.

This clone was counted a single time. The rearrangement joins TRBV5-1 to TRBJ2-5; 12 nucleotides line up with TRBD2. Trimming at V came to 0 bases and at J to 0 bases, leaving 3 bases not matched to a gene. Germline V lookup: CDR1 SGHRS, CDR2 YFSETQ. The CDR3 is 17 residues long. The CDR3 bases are TGCGCCAGCAGCTTGGCACTAGCGGGAGGTAACCAAGAGACCCAGTACTTC. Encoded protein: CASSLALAGGNQETQYF.

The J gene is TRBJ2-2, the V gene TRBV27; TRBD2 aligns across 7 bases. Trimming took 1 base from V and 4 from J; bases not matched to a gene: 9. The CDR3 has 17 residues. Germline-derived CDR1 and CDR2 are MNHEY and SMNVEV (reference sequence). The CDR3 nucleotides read TGTGCCAGCAGTTTATTAGGCTTGGGGGGGAGCACCGGGGAGCTGTTTTTT. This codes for CASSLLGLGGSTGELFF.

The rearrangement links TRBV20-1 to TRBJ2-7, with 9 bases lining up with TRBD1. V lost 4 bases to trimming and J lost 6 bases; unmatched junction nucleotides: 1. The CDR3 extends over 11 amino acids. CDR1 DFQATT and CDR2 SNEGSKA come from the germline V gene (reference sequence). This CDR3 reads CSATTGGEQYV. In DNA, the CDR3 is TGCAGTGCTACGACAGGGGGCGAGCAGTACGTC.

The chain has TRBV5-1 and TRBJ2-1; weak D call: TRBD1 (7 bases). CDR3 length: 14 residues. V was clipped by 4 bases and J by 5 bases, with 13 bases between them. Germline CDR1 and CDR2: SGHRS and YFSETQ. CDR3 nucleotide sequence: TGCGCCAGCAGCCGCGGGACAGTGGACAATGAGCAGTTCTTC. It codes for CASSRGTVDNEQFF.

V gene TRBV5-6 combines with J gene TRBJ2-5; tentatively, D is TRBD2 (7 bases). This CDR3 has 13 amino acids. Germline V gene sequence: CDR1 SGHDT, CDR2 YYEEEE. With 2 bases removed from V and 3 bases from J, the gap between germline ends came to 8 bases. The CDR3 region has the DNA TGTGCCAGCAGCTTAGGGGGGGAAGAGACCCAGTACTTC. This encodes CASSLGGEETQYF.

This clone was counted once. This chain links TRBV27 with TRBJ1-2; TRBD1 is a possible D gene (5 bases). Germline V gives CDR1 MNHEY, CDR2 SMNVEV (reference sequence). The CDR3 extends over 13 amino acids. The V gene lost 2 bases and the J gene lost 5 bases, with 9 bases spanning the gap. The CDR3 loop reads CASSLRGDYGYTF. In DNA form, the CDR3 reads TGTGCCAGCAGTTTACGGGGGGATTATGGCTACACCTTC.

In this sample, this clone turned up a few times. CDR3: CASSLGRAYEQYF. In DNA, the CDR3 is TGTGCCAGCAGCTTAGGACGGGCCTACGAGCAGTACTTC. V gene TRBV7-2 combines with J gene TRBJ2-7; D not resolved. The V end lost 1 base, the J end lost 2 bases, and 6 bases lay between the germline ends. Germline CDR1 reads SGHTA; CDR2 reads FQGNSA. This CDR3 is 13 amino acids long.